A few counts support the clone carrying this T cell receptor beta chain. This entry is derived from a study of Ad26.COV2.S vaccination and SARS-CoV-2 variants. Profiling relied on immunoSEQ multiplex PCR, and the TCRdb table lists in-frame clones only, not all of them. This sample carries some 480,000 clones, around 85% of them seen once, and the ten largest clones take roughly 13%. Specified treatment: 15 to 20 received Ad26.COV2.S at low or high dose, single or two shots; about five received placebo; per-sample allocation not given. All samples were drawn on day 63, counting from the first vaccine or placebo injection. Cohort 1b enrolled adults aged 18-55 years in Boston. The origin of this receptor is a person aged 18-60 years who received the Ad26.COV2.S COVID-19 vaccine or a placebo. The sample in question was peripheral blood, obtained in a trial of Ad26.COV2.S vaccine versus placebo.

The CDR3 bases are TGTGCCAGCAGCTTGGTAGCGGGAAGTGCCGAGCAGTACTTC. It translates to CASSLVAGSAEQYF. The chain carries TRBV5-4 and TRBJ2-7, with 8 bases lining up with TRBD2. Germline-derived CDR1 and CDR2 are SGHNT and YYREEE (reference sequence). The V segment lost 0 bases and the J segment 6 bases; nucleotides outside the gene matches: 5. The CDR3 is 14 residues long.